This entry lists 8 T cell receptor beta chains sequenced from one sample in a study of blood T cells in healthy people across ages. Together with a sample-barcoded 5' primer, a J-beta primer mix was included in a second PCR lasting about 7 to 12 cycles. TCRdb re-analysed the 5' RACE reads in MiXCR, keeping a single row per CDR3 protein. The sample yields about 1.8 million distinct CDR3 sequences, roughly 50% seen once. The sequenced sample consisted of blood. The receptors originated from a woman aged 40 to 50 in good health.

CDR3: CSVDPRDGYNEQFF. The DNA of the CDR3 is TGCAGCGTTGATCCCCGGGACGGCTACAATGAGCAGTTCTTC. J is TRBJ2-1 and V is TRBV29-1, with D tentatively TRBD1 or TRBD2 (5 bases each). The germline V gene has CDR1 SQVTM and CDR2 ANQGSEA. This CDR3 region has 14 residues. V was trimmed by 3 bases and J by 3 bases, leaving 12 bases between them.

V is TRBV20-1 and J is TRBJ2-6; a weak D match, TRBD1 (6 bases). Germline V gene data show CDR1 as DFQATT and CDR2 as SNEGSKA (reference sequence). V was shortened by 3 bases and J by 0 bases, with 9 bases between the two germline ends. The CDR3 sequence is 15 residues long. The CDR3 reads CSASNRDSGANVLTF. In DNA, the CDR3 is TGCAGTGCTAGTAACAGGGACTCTGGGGCCAACGTCCTGACTTTC.

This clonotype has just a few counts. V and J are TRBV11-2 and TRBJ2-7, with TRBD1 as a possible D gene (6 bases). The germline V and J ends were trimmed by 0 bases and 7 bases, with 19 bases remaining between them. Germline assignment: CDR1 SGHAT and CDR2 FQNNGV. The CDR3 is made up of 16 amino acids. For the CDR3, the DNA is TGTGCCAGCAGCTTAGACTACAGGGCCCTACTGGGGGAGCAGTACTTC. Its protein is CASSLDYRALLGEQYF.

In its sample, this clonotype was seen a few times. The CDR3 DNA sequence: TGCAGCGTTGAAATCGCGGGGGGGGCAGGGCAGCCCCAGCATTTT. This encodes CSVEIAGGAGQPQHF. The chain joins TRBV29-1 to TRBJ1-5; TRBD1 is a possible D gene (6 bases). This CDR3 spans 15 amino acids. Trimming stripped 2 bases from V and 7 bases from J, with 18 bases between. The germline V gene encodes CDR1 SQVTM and CDR2 ANQGSEA.

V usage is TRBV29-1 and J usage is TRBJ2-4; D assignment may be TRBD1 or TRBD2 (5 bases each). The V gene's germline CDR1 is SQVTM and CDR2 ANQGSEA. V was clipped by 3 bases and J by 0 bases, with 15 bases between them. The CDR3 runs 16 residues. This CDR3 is CSVESGTEVAKNIQYF. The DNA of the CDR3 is TGCAGCGTTGAGTCAGGGACGGAAGTAGCCAAAAACATTCAGTACTTC.

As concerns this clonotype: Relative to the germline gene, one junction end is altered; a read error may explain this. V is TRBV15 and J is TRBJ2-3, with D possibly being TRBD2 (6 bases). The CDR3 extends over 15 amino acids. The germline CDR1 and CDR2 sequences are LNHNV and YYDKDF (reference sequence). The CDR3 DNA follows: TGTACCACCAGCAGACCCGGGGGAACCGCTGATACGCAGTATTTT. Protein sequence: CTTSRPGGTADTQYF. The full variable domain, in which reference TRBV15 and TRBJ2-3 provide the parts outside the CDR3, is DAMVIQNPRYQVTQFGKPVTLSCSQTLNHNVMYWYQQKSSQAPKLLFHYYDKDFNNEADTPDNFQSRRPNTSFCFLDIRSPGLGDTAMYLCTTSRPGGTADTQYFGPGTRLTVL.

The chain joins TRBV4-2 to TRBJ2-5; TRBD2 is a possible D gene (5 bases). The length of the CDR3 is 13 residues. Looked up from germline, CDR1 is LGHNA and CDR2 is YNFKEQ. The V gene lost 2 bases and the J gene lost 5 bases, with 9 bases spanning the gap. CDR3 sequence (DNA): TGTGCCAGCAGCCAATCTAGCCGGGAGACCCAGTACTTC. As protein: CASSQSSRETQYF.

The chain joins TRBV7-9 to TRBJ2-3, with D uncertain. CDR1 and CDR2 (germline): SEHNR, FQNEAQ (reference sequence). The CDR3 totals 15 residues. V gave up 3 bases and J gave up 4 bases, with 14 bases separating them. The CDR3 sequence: CASSFGRTEADTQYF. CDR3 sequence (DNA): TGTGCCAGCAGCTTTGGCAGGACGGAAGCAGATACGCAGTATTTT.